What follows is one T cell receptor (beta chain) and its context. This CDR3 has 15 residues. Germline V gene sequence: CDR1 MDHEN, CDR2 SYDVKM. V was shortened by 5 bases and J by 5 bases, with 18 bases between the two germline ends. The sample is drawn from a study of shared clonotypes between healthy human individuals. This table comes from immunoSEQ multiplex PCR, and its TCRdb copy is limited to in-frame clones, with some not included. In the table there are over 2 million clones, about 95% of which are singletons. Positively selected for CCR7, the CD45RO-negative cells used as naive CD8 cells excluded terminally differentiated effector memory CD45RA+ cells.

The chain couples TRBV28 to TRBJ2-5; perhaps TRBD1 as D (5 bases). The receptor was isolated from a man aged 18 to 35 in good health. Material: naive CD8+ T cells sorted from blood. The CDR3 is CASSLDTPLGETQYF. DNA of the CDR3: TGTGCCAGCAGTCTGGACACTCCATTAGGGGAGACCCAGTACTTC.